This T cell receptor (beta chain) came from a study of T cell responses to AZD1222 COVID-19 vaccine. Trimming left V 0 bases short and J 4 bases short, with 10 bases between. The CDR3 is made up of 15 amino acids. The germline CDR1 and CDR2 sequences are LGHNA and YSLEER. The table lists this clone with a count of one. At the DNA level, this CDR3 is encoded by other sequences in the same sample as well. Profiling relied on immunoSEQ multiplex PCR, and the TCRdb table lists in-frame clones only, not all of them. The repertoire holds 53,000 or so clones, with approximately 89% as singletons. The chain has TRBV4-3 and TRBJ1-5; tentatively, D is TRBD1 (6 bases). The sample was peripheral blood, taken on day 0 of MenACWY control vaccination. This TCR came from an adult in good health. The CDR3 here is CASSQDRQGNQPQHF. CDR3 in DNA: TGCGCCAGCAGCCAAGATCGGCAGGGGAATCAGCCCCAGCATTTT.